A single sample is the source of the 3 T cell receptor beta chains below, sequenced in a study of patients and donors after allogeneic stem cell transplantation. TCRdb re-called the RT-PCR reads with MiXCR, one entry per CDR3 protein. Of approximately 90,000 distinct CDR3 sequences listed, approximately 5% were seen once; the top ten hold approximately 2.5%. The source material was blood, either unsorted or a sorted T cell fraction (not recorded which). All receptors derive from a human donor who was either an allogeneic HSCT recipient or a stem cell or donor lymphocyte infusion donor (not recorded which). It is not recorded whose cells these are; they may come from a transplant donor.

This clonotype occurred many times. This chain uses TRBV7-9 with TRBJ1-5; no clear D. Deletions cut 1 base from V and 2 bases from J, with 6 bases between. Germline lookup yields CDR1 SEHNR and CDR2 FQNEAQ (reference sequence). This CDR3 is built from 14 residues. The CDR3 spells CASSLGTGNQPQHF. The CDR3 region has the DNA TGTGCCAGCAGCTTAGGGACGGGCAATCAGCCCCAGCATTTT.

This clonotype was seen a few times. This chain joins TRBV6-1 and TRBJ2-5; D gene ambiguous. CDR3 length: 14 residues. In germline, CDR1 is MNHNS, CDR2 SASEGT. With 6 bases removed from V and 4 bases from J, the gap between germline ends came to 15 bases. The CDR3 region has the DNA TGTGCCAGCAGACAGACAAGGAACGTAGAGACCCAGTACTTC. This codes for CASRQTRNVETQYF.

This clonotype was found many times. The chain is built from TRBV5-5 and TRBJ2-4; tentatively, D is TRBD1 or TRBD2 (5 bases each). CDR3 size: 16 residues. The germline V and J ends were trimmed by 6 bases and 1 base, with 17 bases remaining between them. In germline, CDR1 is SGHKS, CDR2 YYEKEE (reference sequence). CDR3 loop: CASTLLGTGAKNIQYF. The DNA of the CDR3 is TGTGCCAGCACACTACTGGGGACCGGGGCCAAAAACATTCAGTACTTC.